What follows are 29 T cell receptor beta chains derived from one specimen sequenced in a study of CD8 T cells in Susac syndrome. Random hexamers were used to reverse transcribe an amount of about 0.45 to 1 ug RNA. TCRdb reanalysed the immunoSEQ multiplex PCR reads using MiXCR and keeps one entry per CDR3 protein. Here the sample spans some 190,000 distinct CDR3 sequences, around 95% being singletons. The sample was CD4+ T cells from PBMCs. These receptors came from a human donor with multiple sclerosis.

This clonotype was picked up one time. J is TRBJ1-2 and V is TRBV3-1; D gene unclear. Germline V gene data show CDR1 as LGHDT and CDR2 as YNNKEL (reference sequence). The germline V and J ends were trimmed by 0 bases and 7 bases, with 9 bases remaining between them. CDR3 size: 13 residues. The CDR3 region is CASSQESYGGYTF. CDR3 nucleotides: TGTGCCAGCAGCCAAGAGAGTTATGGTGGCTACACCTTC.

The chain is built from TRBV7-9 and TRBJ1-6; no clear D. The CDR3 extends over 12 amino acids. Germline V gives CDR1 SEHNR, CDR2 FQNEAQ (reference sequence). V was shortened by 4 bases and J by 9 bases, with 7 bases between the two germline ends. DNA of the CDR3: TGTGCCAGCAGCTCTGATTTTTCACCCCTCCACTTT. Protein: CASSSDFSPLHF.

The chain carries TRBV29-1 and TRBJ1-1; no clear D. The V end was cut by 4 bases, the J end by 6 bases, with 12 bases between. From germline, CDR1 is SQVTM and CDR2 ANQGSEA. The length of the CDR3 is 12 residues. The CDR3 DNA reads as TGCAGCGTTGCGAGGGTCGGGGCTGAAGCTTTCTTT. Protein: CSVARVGAEAFF.

The V gene is TRBV11-2, the J gene TRBJ1-2, with D possibly matching TRBD1 (5 bases). V gave up 4 bases and J gave up 6 bases, with 18 bases separating them. CDR1 is SGHAT and CDR2 is FQNNGV in the germline V gene. This CDR3 has 15 amino acids. For the CDR3, the DNA is TGTGCCAGCAGCTCCCCCCGAGGGATGGACAATGGCTACACCTTC. Its translation: CASSSPRGMDNGYTF. The full variable domain, rest sourced from reference TRBV11-2 and TRBJ1-2, is EAGVAQSPRYKIIEKRQSVAFWCNPISGHATLYWYQQILGQGPKLLIQFQNNGVVDDSQLPKDRFSAERLKGVDSTLKIQPAKLEDSAVYLCASSSPRGMDNGYTFGSGTRLTVV.

In this sample, this clonotype turned up once. The chain is built from TRBV18 and TRBJ2-7, with D perhaps matching TRBD1 (6 bases). Germline CDR1 KGHSH, CDR2 LQKENI. Deletions cut 3 bases from V and 4 bases from J, with 10 bases between. The length of the CDR3 is 13 residues. CDR3 residues: CASSPAQGYEQYF. DNA for the CDR3: TGTGCCAGCTCACCCGCACAGGGATACGAGCAGTACTTC.

This chain links TRBV15 with TRBJ2-7; D might be TRBD2 (5 bases). V was cut by 4 bases and J by 0 bases, with 10 bases left in between. In germline, CDR1 is LNHNV, CDR2 YYDKDF (reference sequence). CDR3 length: 14 residues. CDR3 in amino acids: CATSTGGSSYEQYF. CDR3 in DNA: TGTGCCACCAGCACCGGTGGGAGCTCCTACGAGCAGTACTTC.

This rearrangement joins TRBV2 to TRBJ1-1, with D possibly TRBD1 on 5 matching bases. V was pared by 7 bases and J by 5 bases, with 14 bases between. Germline V gives CDR1 SNHLY, CDR2 FYNNEI. This CDR3 has 13 residues. The CDR3 DNA reads TGTGCCAGCAATAACGGGGCGGGTACTGAAGCTTTCTTT. It codes for CASNNGAGTEAFF. Full variable domain (outside the CDR3, taken from reference TRBV2 and TRBJ1-1): EPEVTQTPSHQVTQMGQEVILRCVPISNHLYFYWYRQILGQKVEFLVSFYNNEISEKSEIFDDQFSVERPDGSNFTLKIRSTKLEDSAMYFCASNNGAGTEAFFGQGTRLTVV.

The chain links TRBV4-2 to TRBJ2-3, with TRBD2 matching 10 bases. The trim removed 0 bases at V and 3 bases at J, leaving 3 bases unmatched. CDR3 length equals 16 residues. Germline CDR1 reads LGHNA; CDR2 reads YNFKEQ. In DNA, the CDR3 is TGTGCCAGCAGCCAAGAGTTAGCGGGGGGTACAGATACGCAGTATTTT. Its protein is CASSQELAGGTDTQYF.

The chain employs TRBV4-2 and TRBJ1-6; 9 positions agree with TRBD1. The CDR3 contains 16 residues. CDR1 LGHNA and CDR2 YNFKEQ come from the germline V gene. With V trimmed by 4 bases and J by 5 bases, 6 bases remained unmatched. CDR3 bases: TGTGCCAGCAGCCGACTGTGGGACAGGGATAATTCACCCCTCCACTTT. Protein: CASSRLWDRDNSPLHF.

The chain combines TRBV13 with TRBJ1-3, with D perhaps matching TRBD1 (6 bases). This CDR3 has 15 amino acids. From germline, CDR1 is PRHDT and CDR2 FYEKMQ (reference sequence). V dropped 4 bases and J dropped 4 bases, with 14 bases sitting between them. CDR3 nucleotide sequence: TGTGCCAGCAGCTCTGGAGGGGGGCCCGGAAACACCATATATTTT. This encodes CASSSGGGPGNTIYF.

The chain carries TRBV30 and TRBJ2-7; 7 bases agree with TRBD1. The length of the CDR3 is 11 residues. V dropped 2 bases and J dropped 6; count of bases not matched to a gene: 1. Germline V gives CDR1 GTSNPN, CDR2 SVGIG (reference sequence). CDR3 bases: TGTGCCTGGAGTACAGGGGCCGAGCAGTACTTC. Translated: CAWSTGAEQYF.

The chain has TRBV29-1 and TRBJ2-2, with D unclear. The CDR3 sequence is 12 residues long. Germline assignment: CDR1 SQVTM and CDR2 ANQGSEA. DNA of the CDR3: TGCAGTGTCAATTCTGCGGCCGGGGAGCTGTTTTTT. Translated: CSVNSAAGELFF.

In DNA form, the CDR3 reads TGTGCCTGGAGCCGGCAGATGCTCCTAGGGGTTAGCAATCAGCCCCAGCATTTT. Its translation is CAWSRQMLLGVSNQPQHF. The chain couples TRBV30 to TRBJ1-5; perhaps TRBD1 as D (5 bases). This CDR3 has 18 residues. Trimming took 3 bases from V and 0 from J, leaving 21 bases between them. CDR1 and CDR2 (germline): GTSNPN, SVGIG (reference sequence). The whole variable domain, filled in from reference TRBV30 and TRBJ1-5, reads SQTIHQWPATLVQPVGSPLSLECTVEGTSNPNLYWYRQAAGRGLQLLFYSVGIGQISSEVPQNLSASRPQDRQFILSSKKLLLSDSGFYLCAWSRQMLLGVSNQPQHFGDGTRLSIL.

This clonotype has just one count. The chain links TRBV7-2 to TRBJ2-7, with D perhaps TRBD2 (6 bases). The CDR3 covers 15 residues. CDR1 SGHTA and CDR2 FQGNSA come from the germline V gene. Between the trimmed V and J ends, which lost 5 bases and 7 bases, there was a span of 21 bases. Here the CDR3 DNA reads TGTGCCAGCAGCCGGGGACTGGCCGGTTTTGAAGAGCAGTACTTC. Residues: CASSRGLAGFEEQYF.

CDR3 DNA sequence: TGTGCCAGTTCTGAGGCAGGCCATTCCTACGAGCAGTACTTC. Its translation is CASSEAGHSYEQYF. The chain couples TRBV19 to TRBJ2-7; the D is unclear. Germline V gene lookup returns CDR1 LNHDA and CDR2 SQIVND (reference sequence). The CDR3 spans 14 residues. V dropped 8 bases and J dropped 1 base, with 15 bases sitting between them.

This chain joins TRBV10-3 and TRBJ2-1; D ambiguous. Deletions cut 3 bases from V and 8 bases from J, with 5 bases between. CDR3 length: 11 amino acids. Germline V lookup: CDR1 ENHRY, CDR2 SYGVKD. In DNA, the CDR3 is TGTGCCATCAGTGATGGGGATGAGCAGTTCTTC. Its translation is CAISDGDEQFF.

The chain has TRBV19 and TRBJ2-4; 8 nucleotides agree with TRBD2. J lost 0 bases, V lost 3 bases, and 10 bases had no gene match. Germline lookup yields CDR1 LNHDA and CDR2 SQIVND (reference sequence). The length of the CDR3 is 18 residues. The CDR3 is CASSMKAPGGVAKNIQYF. As DNA, the CDR3 is TGTGCCAGTAGTATGAAGGCCCCCGGGGGGGTAGCCAAAAACATTCAGTACTTC.

This clonotype was detected once. The J gene is TRBJ2-1, the V gene TRBV6-5; maybe TRBD1 (6 bases). Germline CDR1 MNHEY, CDR2 SVGAGI. This CDR3 has 16 amino acids. V was cut by 2 bases and J by 0 bases, with 11 bases left in between. The CDR3 loop reads CASSYLGQYSYNEQFF. CDR3 DNA sequence: TGTGCCAGCAGTTACCTAGGACAGTACTCCTACAATGAGCAGTTCTTC.

Here the CDR3 reads CASSPRVSSGNTIYF. In nucleotides, the CDR3 is TGTGCCAGCAGTCCACGAGTGAGCTCTGGAAACACCATATATTTT. The chain carries TRBV6-1 and TRBJ1-3; D unresolved. The CDR3 runs 15 residues. CDR1 is MNHNS, CDR2 SASEGT, per germline. V was cut by 5 bases and J by 0 bases, with 11 bases left in between.

This sequence joins TRBV2 and TRBJ1-1, with D unclear. From germline, CDR1 is SNHLY and CDR2 FYNNEI. V was clipped by 8 bases and J by 1 base, with 11 bases between them. The CDR3 covers 13 residues. CDR3 sequence reads: CASSGQTNTEAFF. CDR3 nucleotides: TGTGCCAGCTCGGGCCAAACGAACACTGAAGCTTTCTTT.

This chain links TRBV15 with TRBJ2-1, with D uncertain. V lost 8 bases and J lost 0, with 14 bases in between. Germline CDR1 LNHNV, CDR2 YYDKDF (reference sequence). There are 15 residues in the CDR3. The CDR3 coding sequence is TGTGCCACCCAAAACCTTGAAAGCTCCTACAATGAGCAGTTCTTC. This sequence encodes CATQNLESSYNEQFF.

The chain couples TRBV12-3 or TRBV12-4 to TRBJ2-5, with D unclear. The CDR3 has 13 residues. Trimming stripped 2 bases from V and 4 bases from J, with 8 bases between. CDR3 residues: CASSLYRRETQYF. The CDR3 DNA follows: TGTGCCAGCAGTTTATACCGGAGAGAGACCCAGTACTTC.

The gene calls are TRBV20-1 and TRBJ2-1; 8 nucleotides line up with TRBD1. The V gene end was trimmed by 5 bases and the J gene end by 2 bases; junction bases not matched to a gene: 5. The CDR3 spans 14 residues. Germline V gene lookup returns CDR1 DFQATT and CDR2 SNEGSKA (reference sequence). CDR3 in DNA: TGCAGTGCTCCCGGGACAGGAGCCTACAATGAGCAGTTCTTC. Translating gives CSAPGTGAYNEQFF.

This clonotype was observed a handful of times. The genes are TRBV29-1 and TRBJ2-2; D gene uncertain. CDR1 SQVTM and CDR2 ANQGSEA come from the germline V gene. This CDR3 has 11 amino acids. The V end lost 7 bases, the J end lost 2 bases, and 5 bases lay between the germline ends. This CDR3 reads CSATNTGELFF. CDR3 coding DNA: TGCAGCGCGACTAACACCGGGGAGCTGTTTTTT.

This chain links TRBV20-1 with TRBJ2-3; D unclear. The germline CDR1 and CDR2 sequences are DFQATT and SNEGSKA (reference sequence). The length of the CDR3 is 13 residues. The ends were cut back, 7 bases at V and 1 base at J, with 12 bases in the middle. CDR3 protein: CSGDPAGTDTQYF. The DNA for the CDR3 is TGCAGTGGTGACCCGGCTGGCACAGATACGCAGTATTTT.

V is TRBV20-1 and J is TRBJ2-5; D may match TRBD1 or TRBD2 (6 bases each). The CDR3 consists of 15 residues. Germline CDR1 DFQATT, CDR2 SNEGSKA (reference sequence). V lost 2 bases and J lost 5, with 18 bases in between. In nucleotides, the CDR3 is TGCAGTGCTAGACTACCGAGGGGGAGCGGGGAGACCCAGTACTTC. This encodes CSARLPRGSGETQYF.

The chain links TRBV4-1 to TRBJ2-5; D possibly uses TRBD1 or TRBD2 (5 bases each). Germline lookup yields CDR1 MGHRA and CDR2 YSYEKL. This CDR3 has 15 amino acids. Trimming removed 4 bases at V and 9 bases at J, with 21 bases between. The CDR3 reads CASSPMGLHPGAQYF. The CDR3 bases are TGCGCCAGCAGCCCCATGGGGCTTCACCCCGGGGCCCAGTACTTC.

The gene calls are TRBV27 and TRBJ1-6, with 9 positions matching TRBD1. J lost 10 bases, V lost 6 bases, and 10 bases had no gene match. This CDR3 contains 15 residues. The germline CDR1 and CDR2 sequences are MNHEY and SMNVEV (reference sequence). Written as DNA, the CDR3 is TGTGCCAGCAGCGATTGGGACAGGGTGGCGTCACCCCTCCACTTT. The encoded protein is CASSDWDRVASPLHF.

V gene TRBV7-9 combines with J gene TRBJ2-5; D is possibly TRBD2 (6 bases). The CDR3 is made up of 16 amino acids. V dropped 3 bases and J dropped 2 bases, with 16 bases sitting between them. Germline CDR1 reads SEHNR; CDR2 reads FQNEAQ (reference sequence). Here the CDR3 reads CASSFQPRTTQETQYF. As DNA, the CDR3 is TGTGCCAGCAGCTTCCAACCACGGACTACGCAAGAGACCCAGTACTTC.